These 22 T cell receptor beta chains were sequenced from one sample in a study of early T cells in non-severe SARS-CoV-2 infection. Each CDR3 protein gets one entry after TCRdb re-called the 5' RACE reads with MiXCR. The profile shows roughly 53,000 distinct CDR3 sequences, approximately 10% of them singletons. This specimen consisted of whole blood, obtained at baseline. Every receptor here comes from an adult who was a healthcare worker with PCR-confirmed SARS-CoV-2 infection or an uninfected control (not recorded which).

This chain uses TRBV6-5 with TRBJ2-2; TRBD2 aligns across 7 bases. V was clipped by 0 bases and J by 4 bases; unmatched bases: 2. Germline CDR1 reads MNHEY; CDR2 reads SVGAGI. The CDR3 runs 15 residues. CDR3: CASSYSGGLTGELFF. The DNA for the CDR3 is TGTGCCAGCAGTTACTCGGGAGGGCTCACCGGGGAGCTGTTTTTT.

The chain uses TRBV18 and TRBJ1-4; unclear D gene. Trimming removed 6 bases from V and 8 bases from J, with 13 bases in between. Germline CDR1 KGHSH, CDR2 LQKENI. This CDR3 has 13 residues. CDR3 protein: CASSVAGREKLFF. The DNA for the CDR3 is TGTGCCAGCTCCGTGGCCGGTCGGGAAAAACTGTTTTTT.

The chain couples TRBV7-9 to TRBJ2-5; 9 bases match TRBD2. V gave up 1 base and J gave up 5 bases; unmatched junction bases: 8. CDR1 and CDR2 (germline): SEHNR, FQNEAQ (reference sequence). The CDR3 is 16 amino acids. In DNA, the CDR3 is TGTGCCAGCAGCTTAGTGGCTAGCGGGGCGGGCGAGACCCAGTACTTC. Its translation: CASSLVASGAGETQYF.

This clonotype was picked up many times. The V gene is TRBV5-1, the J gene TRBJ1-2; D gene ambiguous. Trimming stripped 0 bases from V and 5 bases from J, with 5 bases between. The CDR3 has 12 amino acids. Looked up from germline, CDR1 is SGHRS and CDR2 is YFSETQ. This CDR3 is CASSLDGYGYTF. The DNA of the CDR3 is TGCGCCAGCAGCTTGGACGGTTATGGCTACACCTTC.

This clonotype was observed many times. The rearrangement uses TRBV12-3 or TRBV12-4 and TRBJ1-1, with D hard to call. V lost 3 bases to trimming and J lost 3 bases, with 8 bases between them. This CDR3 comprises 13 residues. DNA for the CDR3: TGTGCCAGCAGTTTCCAGAGAGACACTGAAGCTTTCTTT. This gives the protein CASSFQRDTEAFF.

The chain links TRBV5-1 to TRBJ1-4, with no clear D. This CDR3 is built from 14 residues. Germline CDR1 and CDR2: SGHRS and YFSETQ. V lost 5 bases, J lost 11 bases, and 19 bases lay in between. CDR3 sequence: CASSHSEEASKLFF. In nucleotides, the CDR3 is TGCGCCAGCAGTCACTCAGAGGAGGCGAGCAAACTGTTTTTT.

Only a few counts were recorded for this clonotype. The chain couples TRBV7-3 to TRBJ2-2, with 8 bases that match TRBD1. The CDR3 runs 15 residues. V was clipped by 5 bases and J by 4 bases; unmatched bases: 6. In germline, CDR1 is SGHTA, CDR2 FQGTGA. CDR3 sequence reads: CASSPQGGGTGELFF. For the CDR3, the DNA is TGTGCCAGCAGCCCACAGGGGGGAGGCACCGGGGAGCTGTTTTTT.

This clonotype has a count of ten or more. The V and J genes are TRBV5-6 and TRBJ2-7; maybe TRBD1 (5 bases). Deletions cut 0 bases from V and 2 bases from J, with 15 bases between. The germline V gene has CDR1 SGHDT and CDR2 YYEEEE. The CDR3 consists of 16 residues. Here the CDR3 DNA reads TGTGCCAGCAGCTTGGGCCAGGGCCTAAGAGCCTACGAGCAGTACTTC. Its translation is CASSLGQGLRAYEQYF.

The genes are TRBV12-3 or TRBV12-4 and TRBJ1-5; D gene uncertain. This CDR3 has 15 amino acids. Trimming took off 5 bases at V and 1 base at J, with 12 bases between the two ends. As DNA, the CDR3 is TGTGCCAGCAGTACGGGTACGGGGAGCAATCAGCCCCAGCATTTT. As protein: CASSTGTGSNQPQHF.

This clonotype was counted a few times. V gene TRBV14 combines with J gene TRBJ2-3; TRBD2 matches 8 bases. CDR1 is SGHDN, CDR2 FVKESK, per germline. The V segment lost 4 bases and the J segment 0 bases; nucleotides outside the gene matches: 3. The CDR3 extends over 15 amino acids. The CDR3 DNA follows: TGTGCCAGCAGCCCCGGGGGGGCTAGCACAGATACGCAGTATTTT. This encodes CASSPGGASTDTQYF.

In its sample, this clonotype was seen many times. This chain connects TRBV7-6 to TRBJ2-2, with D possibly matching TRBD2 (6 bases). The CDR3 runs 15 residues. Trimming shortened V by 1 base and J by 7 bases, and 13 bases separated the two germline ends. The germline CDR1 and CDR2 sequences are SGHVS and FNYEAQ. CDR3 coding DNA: TGTGCCAGCAGCTTAGAGGGGCTAGCGTACGGGGAGCTGTTTTTT. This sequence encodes CASSLEGLAYGELFF.

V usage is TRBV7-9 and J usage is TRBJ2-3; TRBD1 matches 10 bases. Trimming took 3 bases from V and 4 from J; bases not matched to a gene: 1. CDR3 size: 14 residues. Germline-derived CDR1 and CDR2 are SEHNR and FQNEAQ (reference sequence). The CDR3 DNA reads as TGTGCCAGCAGCTTGACAGGGGGCGCAGATACGCAGTATTTT. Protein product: CASSLTGGADTQYF.

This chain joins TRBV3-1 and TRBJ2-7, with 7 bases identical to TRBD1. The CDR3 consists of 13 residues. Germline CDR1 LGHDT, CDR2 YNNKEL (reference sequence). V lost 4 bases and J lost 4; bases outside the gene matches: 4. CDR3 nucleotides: TGTGCCAGCAGCCCAACAGGGGTTTACGAGCAGTACTTC. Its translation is CASSPTGVYEQYF.

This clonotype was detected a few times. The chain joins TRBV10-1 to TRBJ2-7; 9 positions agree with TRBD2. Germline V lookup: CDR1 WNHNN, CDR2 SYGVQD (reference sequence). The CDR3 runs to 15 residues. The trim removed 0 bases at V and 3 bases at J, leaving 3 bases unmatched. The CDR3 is CASSESSSGGYEQYF. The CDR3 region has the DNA TGCGCCAGCAGTGAGTCGAGTAGCGGGGGCTACGAGCAGTACTTC.

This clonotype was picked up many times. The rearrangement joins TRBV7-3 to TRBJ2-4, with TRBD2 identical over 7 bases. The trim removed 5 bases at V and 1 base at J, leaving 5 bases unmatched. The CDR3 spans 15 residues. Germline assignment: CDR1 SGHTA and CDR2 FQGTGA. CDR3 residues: CASSASSGAKNIQYF. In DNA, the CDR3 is TGTGCCAGCAGCGCTAGTAGCGGGGCCAAAAACATTCAGTACTTC. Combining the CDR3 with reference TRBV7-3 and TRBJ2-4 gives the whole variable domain GAGVSQTPSNKVTEKGKYVELRCDPISGHTALYWYRQSLGQGPEFLIYFQGTGAADDSGLPNDRFFAVRPEGSVSTLKIQRTERGDSAVYLCASSASSGAKNIQYFGAGTRLSVL.

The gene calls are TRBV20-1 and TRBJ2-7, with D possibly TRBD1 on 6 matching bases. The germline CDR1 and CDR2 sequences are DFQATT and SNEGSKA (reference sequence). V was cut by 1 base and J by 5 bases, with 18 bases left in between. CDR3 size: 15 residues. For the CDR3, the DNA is TGCAGTGCTAGAGGGACAGACCTTGGGGACCACGAGCAGTACTTC. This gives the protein CSARGTDLGDHEQYF.

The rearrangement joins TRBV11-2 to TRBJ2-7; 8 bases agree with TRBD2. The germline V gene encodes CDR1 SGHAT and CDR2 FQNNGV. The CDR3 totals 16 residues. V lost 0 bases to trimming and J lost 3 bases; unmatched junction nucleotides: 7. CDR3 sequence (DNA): TGTGCCAGCAGCTTAGATAGCGGGAACCTCAACTACGAGCAGTACTTC. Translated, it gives CASSLDSGNLNYEQYF.

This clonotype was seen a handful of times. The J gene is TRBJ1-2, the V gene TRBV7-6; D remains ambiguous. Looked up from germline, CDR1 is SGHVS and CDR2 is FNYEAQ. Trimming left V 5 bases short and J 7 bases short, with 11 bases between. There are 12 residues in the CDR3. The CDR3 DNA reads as TGTGCCAGCAGCCCCGCGGGGTTTGGCTACACCTTC. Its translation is CASSPAGFGYTF.

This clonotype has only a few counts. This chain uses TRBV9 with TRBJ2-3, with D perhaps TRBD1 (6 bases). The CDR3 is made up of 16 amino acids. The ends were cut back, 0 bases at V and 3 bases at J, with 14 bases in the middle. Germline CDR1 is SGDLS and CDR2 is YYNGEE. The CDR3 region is CASSVVGQWRTDTQYF. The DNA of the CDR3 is TGTGCCAGCAGCGTAGTTGGACAGTGGAGGACAGATACGCAGTATTTT.

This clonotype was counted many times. CDR3 protein: CASSATSGGSTDTQYF. In DNA form, the CDR3 reads TGTGCCAGCAGCGCTACTAGCGGGGGTTCCACAGATACGCAGTATTTT. V and J are TRBV7-8 and TRBJ2-3, with 11 bases identical to TRBD2. The CDR3 extends over 16 amino acids. CDR1 and CDR2 from the germline V gene are SGHVS and FQNEAQ. V lost 5 bases, J lost 2 bases, and 6 bases stayed unmatched.

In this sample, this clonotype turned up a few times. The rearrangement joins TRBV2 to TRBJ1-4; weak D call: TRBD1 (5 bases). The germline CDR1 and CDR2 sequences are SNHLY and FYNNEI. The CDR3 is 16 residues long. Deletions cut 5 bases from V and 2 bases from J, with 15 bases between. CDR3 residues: CASSSRASATNEKLFF. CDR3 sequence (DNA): TGTGCCAGCAGTTCCAGGGCCAGTGCGACTAATGAAAAACTGTTTTTT.

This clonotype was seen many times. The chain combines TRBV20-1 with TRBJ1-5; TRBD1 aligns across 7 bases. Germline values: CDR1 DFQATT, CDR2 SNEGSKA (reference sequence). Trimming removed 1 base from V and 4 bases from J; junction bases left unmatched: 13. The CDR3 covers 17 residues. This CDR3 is CSARVGTVRGANQPQHF. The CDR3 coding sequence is TGCAGTGCTAGAGTGGGGACAGTCCGGGGGGCGAATCAGCCCCAGCATTTT.